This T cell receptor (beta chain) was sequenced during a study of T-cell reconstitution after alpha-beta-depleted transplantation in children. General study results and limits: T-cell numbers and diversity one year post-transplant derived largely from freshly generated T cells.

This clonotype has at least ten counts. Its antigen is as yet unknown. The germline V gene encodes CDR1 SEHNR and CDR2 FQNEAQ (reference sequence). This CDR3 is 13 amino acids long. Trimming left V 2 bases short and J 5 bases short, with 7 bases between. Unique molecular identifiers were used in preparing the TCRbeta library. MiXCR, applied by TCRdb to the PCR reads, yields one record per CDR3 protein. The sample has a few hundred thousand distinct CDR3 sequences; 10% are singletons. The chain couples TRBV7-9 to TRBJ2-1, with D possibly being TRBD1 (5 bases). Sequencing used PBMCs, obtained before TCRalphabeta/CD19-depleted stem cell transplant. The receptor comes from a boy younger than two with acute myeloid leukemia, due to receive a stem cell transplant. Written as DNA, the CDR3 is TGTGCCAGCAGCTTAAAGGGGAACAATGAGCAGTTCTTC. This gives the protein CASSLKGNNEQFF.